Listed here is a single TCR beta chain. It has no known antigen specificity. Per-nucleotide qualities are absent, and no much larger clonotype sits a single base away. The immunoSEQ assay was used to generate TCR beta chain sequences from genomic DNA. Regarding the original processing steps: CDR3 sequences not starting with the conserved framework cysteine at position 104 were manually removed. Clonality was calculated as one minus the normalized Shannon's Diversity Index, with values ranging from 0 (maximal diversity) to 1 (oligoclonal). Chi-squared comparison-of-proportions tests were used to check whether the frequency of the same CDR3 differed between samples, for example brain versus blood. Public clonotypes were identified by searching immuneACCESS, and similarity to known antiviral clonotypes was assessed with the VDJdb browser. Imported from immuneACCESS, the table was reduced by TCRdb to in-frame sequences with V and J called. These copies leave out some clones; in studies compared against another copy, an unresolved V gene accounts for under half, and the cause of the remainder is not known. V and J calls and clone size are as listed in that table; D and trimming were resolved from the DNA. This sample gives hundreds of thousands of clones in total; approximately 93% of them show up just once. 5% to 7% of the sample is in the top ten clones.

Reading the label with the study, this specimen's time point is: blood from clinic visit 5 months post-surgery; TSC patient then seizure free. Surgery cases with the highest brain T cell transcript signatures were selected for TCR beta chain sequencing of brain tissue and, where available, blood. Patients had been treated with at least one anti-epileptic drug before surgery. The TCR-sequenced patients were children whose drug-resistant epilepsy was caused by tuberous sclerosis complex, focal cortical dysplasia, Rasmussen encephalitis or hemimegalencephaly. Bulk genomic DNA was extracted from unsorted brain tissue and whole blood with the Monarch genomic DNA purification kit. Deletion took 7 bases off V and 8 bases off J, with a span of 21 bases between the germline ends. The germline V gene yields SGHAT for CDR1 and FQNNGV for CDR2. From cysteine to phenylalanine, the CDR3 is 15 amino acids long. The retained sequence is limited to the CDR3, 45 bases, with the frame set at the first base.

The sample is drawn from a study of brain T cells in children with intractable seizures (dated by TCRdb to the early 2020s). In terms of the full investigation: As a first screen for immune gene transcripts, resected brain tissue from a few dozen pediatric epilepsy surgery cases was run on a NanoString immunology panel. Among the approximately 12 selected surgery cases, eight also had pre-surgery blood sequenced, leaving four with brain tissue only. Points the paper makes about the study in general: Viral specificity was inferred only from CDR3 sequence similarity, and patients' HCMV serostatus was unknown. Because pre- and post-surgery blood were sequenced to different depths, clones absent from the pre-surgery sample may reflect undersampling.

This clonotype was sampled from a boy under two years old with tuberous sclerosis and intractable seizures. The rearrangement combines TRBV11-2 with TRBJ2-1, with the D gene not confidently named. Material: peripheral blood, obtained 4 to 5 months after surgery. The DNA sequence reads TGTGCCAGCAACCAAGTCAGCGTTAGGTACGATGAGCAGTTCTTC. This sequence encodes CASNQVSVRYDEQFF.